The sequence of this T cell receptor (beta chain) was determined in a study of T cell repertoires in cytomegalovirus infection. Background on the study: Epitope selection comprised recently identified HLA-C-restricted CMV epitopes and well-studied HLA-B-restricted CMV epitopes. An indication of both CMV infection and matching HLA type came from public TCR beta signatures. Findings and limits, study-wide: The ex vivo response was dominated by HLA-C-restricted CMV-specific TCR beta clonotypes. Carriers of CMV and the relevant HLA type were discriminated by public TCR beta frequency.

TCRdb re-called the reads through MiXCR, storing one row per CDR3 protein. Altogether approximately 390,000 distinct CDR3 sequences are present, about 35% being singletons, with the ten largest covering about 13%. Germline assignment: CDR1 MNHNY and CDR2 SVGAGI (reference sequence). V was pared by 2 bases and J by 2 bases, with 10 bases between. The length of the CDR3 is 15 residues. Comments on this clonotype: What it binds is unknown.

The TCR originated in a human donor in good health (CMV status not recorded). Some clones in this sample may be carry-over from other donors' samples. Sequenced here: cultured PBMCs, sampled from culture after CMV antigen stimulation. The J gene is TRBJ1-3, the V gene TRBV6-6; possibly TRBD1 for D (6 bases). The CDR3 DNA reads TGTGCCAGCAGTTACGAGGGGGTTGCTGGAAACACCATATATTTT. It is translated as CASSYEGVAGNTIYF.